This TCR beta chain originates from a study of cytomegalovirus exposure and HLA in healthy donors. Primers: 60 Vbeta forward and 13 Jbeta reverse. TCRdb keeps only in-frame clones here, not all; method: immunoSEQ multiplex PCR. The data show some 91,000 clones, 65% to 80% seen once. This CDR3 is built from 15 residues. The germline V gene has CDR1 SNHLY and CDR2 FYNNEI. Trimming pared 4 bases from V and 7 bases from J, leaving 14 bases between. This chain links TRBV2 with TRBJ1-6, with TRBD1 as a possible D gene (5 bases). This receptor was identified in a man aged 35-49 years in good health and CMV-seropositive. What was sequenced was PBMCs. CDR3 sequence reads: CASSGDGGGNSPLHF. Here the CDR3 DNA reads TGTGCCAGCAGTGGGGACGGGGGTGGAAATTCACCCCTCCACTTT.